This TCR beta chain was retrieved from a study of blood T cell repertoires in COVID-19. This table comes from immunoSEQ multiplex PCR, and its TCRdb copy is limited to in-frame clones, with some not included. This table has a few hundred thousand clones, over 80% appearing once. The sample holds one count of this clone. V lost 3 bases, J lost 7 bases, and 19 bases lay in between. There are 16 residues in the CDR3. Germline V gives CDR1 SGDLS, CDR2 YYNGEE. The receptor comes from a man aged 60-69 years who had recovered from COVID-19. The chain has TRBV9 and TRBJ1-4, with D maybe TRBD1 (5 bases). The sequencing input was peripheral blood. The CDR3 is CASSDLPLRGSEKLFF. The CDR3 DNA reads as TGTGCCAGCAGCGACTTACCGCTGCGGGGCTCTGAAAAACTGTTTTTT.